This TCR beta chain was identified in a study of T-cell memory formation after mild COVID-19 (dated by TCRdb to the early 2020s). For the study in its entirety: TCR sequence clusters from the two donors were found to be largely donor specific. Two young, previously healthy adult volunteers made up the cohort, one male and one female. Longitudinal TCRalpha and TCRbeta repertoire sequencing tracked T-cell clones expanding and contracting after mild COVID-19 in a couple of donors.

Ficoll-Paque density gradient centrifugation was the method used to isolate PBMCs. Reads for this sample came from an Illumina NovaSeq 6000. TCRalpha and TCRbeta cDNA libraries were constructed by 5'RACE with constant-segment primers, with sample barcodes and unique molecular identifiers being introduced. Trizol reagent was used to extract RNA from every sample. The libraries were amplified in two PCR steps, and the second step added a second sample barcode and Illumina TruSeq adapters. Sequencing of the libraries was done on an Illumina NovaSeq, producing 2 x 150 bp paired-end reads. For the original study's pipeline: The reads were demultiplexed and collapsed into UMI-guided consensus sequences using migec v1.2.7. Using mixcr v2.1.11, UMI consensuses were aligned to TRA and TRB V and J templates and then assembled into clonotypes. Expanded or contracted clonotypes were those called significant by both edgeR and NoisET, with noise models trained on biological replicates. edgeR calls used a false discovery rate-adjusted p below 0.01 and a log2 fold-change threshold of 1. PCA with hierarchical clustering of max-normalized trajectories of the 1000 most abundant clonotypes was used as exploratory dynamics analysis. Separately sequenced CD4+ and CD8+ repertoires were used to assign a CD4 or CD8 phenotype to each responding clone. Starting from the raw public reads, TCRdb applied fastp trimming at Q25, assembled clones with MiXCR and retained in-frame beta chains. Entries that share a CDR3 protein sequence are merged under the most common genes and DNA. The V and J calls and clone size are TCRdb's, not the authors'. For this sample there are around 510,000 distinct CDR3 sequences; about a fifth appear just once. The ten largest make up about 8.7% of the sample.

Broader findings and caveats from the paper: Only two mild cases were covered by the study, and larger cohorts that include severe cases with pre-infection samples were considered necessary. SARS-CoV-2 specificity was not confirmed for the second-wave clones peaking on day 37. Some responding clones were detected in pre-infection memory, suggesting pre-existing cross-reactive memory T cells joined the SARS-CoV-2 response. Contracting CD4+ clones turned up mainly in the CM and EM memory subsets, whereas EMRA was where CD8+ clones were enriched. Balanced CD4/CD8 phenotypes were observed for clones contracting from day 15 to 85, whereas a bias towards CD4+ was observed for a second wave of clones expanding from day 15 to 37.

This clonotype showed up just a few times. Which antigen it targets is not known. No quality values exist for individual bases; no much larger clone is one base distant. The receptor's source is an adult woman who had mild COVID-19 (a few samples of this study predate the infection). The sample titles of this study are shuffled in the database, so cell type and time point are left out; the donor was told from shared clones. Sequencing used PBMCs or a T cell subset sorted from them (not recorded which).

The sequenced DNA: TGTGCCAGCAGCACCCGACAGGGGAACACTGAAGCTTTCTTT. It specifies CASSTRQGNTEAFF. The chain employs TRBV7-9 and TRBJ1-1, with TRBD1 matching 7 junction bases. The CDR3 goes from the cysteine to the phenylalanine over 14 residues. Kept here is only the CDR3 DNA, which spans 42 bases and is read in frame from base 1. Via the germline V gene (reference sequence), CDR1 is SEHNR and CDR2 FQNEAQ. Trimming takes 5 bases off V and 1 base off J; junction bases not matched to a gene: 4.